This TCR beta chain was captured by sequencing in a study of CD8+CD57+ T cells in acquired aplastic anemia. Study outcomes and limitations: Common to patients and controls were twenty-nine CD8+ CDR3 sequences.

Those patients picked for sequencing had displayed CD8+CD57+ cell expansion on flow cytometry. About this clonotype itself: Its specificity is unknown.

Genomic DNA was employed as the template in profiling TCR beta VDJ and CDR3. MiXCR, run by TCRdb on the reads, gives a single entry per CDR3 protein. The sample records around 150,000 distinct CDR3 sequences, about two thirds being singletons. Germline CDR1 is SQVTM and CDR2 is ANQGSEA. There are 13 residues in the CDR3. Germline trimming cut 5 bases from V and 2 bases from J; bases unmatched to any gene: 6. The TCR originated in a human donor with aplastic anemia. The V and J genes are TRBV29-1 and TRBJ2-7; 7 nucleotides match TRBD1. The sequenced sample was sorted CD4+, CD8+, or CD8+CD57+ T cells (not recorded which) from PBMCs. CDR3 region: CSVLGTATYEQYF. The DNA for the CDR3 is TGCAGCGTTCTAGGGACAGCAACCTACGAGCAGTACTTC.